This note documents a single TCR beta chain sequence. As handled by the study authors: For nucleated cells, counts were estimated from reference gene primer amplification. The assay was immunoSEQ multiplex PCR, and TCRdb's table has in-frame clones only and misses some. V and J calls and clone size are those listed in that table; D and trimming were worked out from the DNA. The sample includes over 150,000 clones, roughly 85% of them seen just once. Trimming removed 6 bases at V and 0 bases at J, with 15 bases between. Germline CDR1 ENHRY, CDR2 SYGVKD. The length of the CDR3 is 16 residues. The sample originates from a study of blood T cell repertoires in COVID-19.

The source of this sequence is a middle-aged man who had recovered from COVID-19. The V gene is TRBV10-3, the J gene TRBJ1-3; a possible D gene is TRBD1 (5 bases). Sequencing used PBMCs or T cells enriched from blood (not recorded which). The DNA for the CDR3 is TGTGCCATCAGGGTGCACGGGGGAGACTCTGGAAACACCATATATTTT. It encodes CAIRVHGGDSGNTIYF.